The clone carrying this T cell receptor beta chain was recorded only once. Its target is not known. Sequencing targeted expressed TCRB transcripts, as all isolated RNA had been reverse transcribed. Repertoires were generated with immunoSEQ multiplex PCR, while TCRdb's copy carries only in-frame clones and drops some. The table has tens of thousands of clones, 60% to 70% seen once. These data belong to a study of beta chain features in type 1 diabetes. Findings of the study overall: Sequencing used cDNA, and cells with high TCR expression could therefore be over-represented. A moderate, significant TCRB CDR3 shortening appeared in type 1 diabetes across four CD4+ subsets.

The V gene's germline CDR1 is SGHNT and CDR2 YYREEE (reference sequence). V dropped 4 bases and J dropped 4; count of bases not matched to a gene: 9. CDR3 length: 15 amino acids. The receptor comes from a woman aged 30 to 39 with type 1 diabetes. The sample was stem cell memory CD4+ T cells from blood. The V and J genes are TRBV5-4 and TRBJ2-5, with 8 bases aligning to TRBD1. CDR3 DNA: TGTGCCAGCAGCATCGGACAGGGTAACGCAGAGACCCAGTACTTC. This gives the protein CASSIGQGNAETQYF.